This TCR beta chain was recovered during a study of CD8 T cells in ankylosing spondylitis. General study findings and limits: Earlier studies detected some motif variants in reactive arthritis synovial fluid and blood. There was a TCR beta motif, made of several highly homologous variants, that appeared characteristic of ankylosing spondylitis blood. Disease-associated clonotypes exhibited CD8+ identity and were relatively infrequent in peripheral blood.

This clonotype was observed a few times. What it binds is unknown. V shed 6 bases and J shed 0 bases, with 6 bases lying between them. CDR1 is MNHNS, CDR2 SASEGT, per germline. The CDR3 covers 14 residues. Quantitative 5'-RACE with molecular barcodes generated TCR beta libraries. MiXCR was run by TCRdb on the 5' RACE reads, yielding one entry per CDR3 protein. The profile shows fewer than 250,000 distinct CDR3 sequences, approximately 30% of them singletons. The chain employs TRBV6-1 and TRBJ2-6; D remains unclear. The specimen was blood, either unsorted or a sorted T cell fraction (not recorded which). The clonotype was recovered from a male donor with ankylosing spondylitis or in good health (not recorded which). As DNA, the CDR3 is TGTGCCAGCAGCACAGACTCTGGGGCCAACGTCCTGACTTTC. Its translation is CASSTDSGANVLTF.